This record looks at one T cell receptor (beta chain) sequence and its context. Many counts were recorded for this clonotype. Its antigen remains unidentified. The sample holds no much larger clone one base away, and base qualities are not on file. Reading the germline V gene (reference sequence) gives CDR1 LGHDT and CDR2 YNNKEL. V loses 1 base at its end and J loses 9 bases; junction bases beyond the gene matches: 14. The CDR3, cysteine through phenylalanine, is 17 amino acids long. Just the 51-base CDR3 DNA is kept, in frame starting at base 1. The data belong to a study of identical twins (dated by TCRdb to the mid-2010s). Turning to the overall study: The study deep-sequenced TCR alpha and beta repertoires from monozygotic twins, unrelated adults of various ages and cord blood to test whether fetal clonotypes persist. To rule out contamination, replicate twin experiments were performed at different times with different library preparation protocols. Results the study describes overall, beyond this receptor: Out-of-frame TCR alpha sequences shared between twins showed an excess of low generation-probability sequences compared with coincidental sharing between unrelated individuals. Conclusions relied on cross-sectional statistical analysis, since the same donors could not be followed over many years. Zero-insertion analyses could be partly confounded by invariant T cells such as MAIT and iNKT, though diverse VJ usage argued against such confounding for most clonotypes. Fewer insertions were carried by abundant cord blood beta clonotypes, a similar but weaker trend appeared in young adult naive repertoires, and no such trend appeared in memory repertoires. In monozygotic twins, recombination models systematically underestimated out-of-frame TCR alpha sharing, but the models matched the sharing seen between unrelated individuals. Excess twin sharing in beta out-of-frame sequences was weaker because fewer shared sequences lowered the signal-to-noise ratio.

Libraries were built with 5' RACE. Sequencing instrument: Illumina HiSeq 2000. Template switching added a universal primer binding site, and the final cDNA carried a unique molecular identifier that allowed TCR cDNA molecules to be counted accurately. Specific primers in the conserved constant-segment region were used to synthesize first-strand cDNA for TCR alpha and beta chains. To control for contamination, every cDNA library was double barcoded, receiving both a SMART-Mk sample barcode and Illumina barcodes. Two successive PCR steps introduced TruSeq adapter sequences along with Illumina sample barcodes. Sequencing of the TCR alpha and beta cDNA libraries was done on the Illumina HiSeq platform using custom primers. The paper's data handling went like this. Raw reads were processed with MiGEC to extract unique molecular identifiers, and MiXCR was used to determine CDR3 positions. Recombination models were inferred per individual with the repgenHMM and IGoR tools using an EM algorithm. Shared clonotypes were analyzed with the tcR package in R, and sharing was normalized by the product of cloneset sizes. To study raw recombination free of thymic and clonal selection effects, out-of-frame nonproductive sequences were analyzed. TCRdb redid the processing of the public reads, applying fastp at Q25 and MiXCR, and retained in-frame beta chains. Records with the same CDR3 protein are collapsed into one entry carrying the most frequent genes and DNA. None of the V and J calls come from the authors' own analysis; TCRdb made them. The sample table contains approximately 280,000 distinct CDR3 sequences; only one count was recorded for about 8.1% of them. The ten largest clones represent less than 2.5% of the sample.

All donors were healthy Caucasians. Three pairs of female monozygotic twins, all aged roughly 18 to 30 years, made up the twin cohort. Miltenyi CD45RO+ enrichment and human naive T-cell isolation kits were used to isolate memory (CD45RO+) and naive T cells from PBMC. This same sample was also taken into another study, of yellow fever vaccine responses in identical twins. In that second paper, the authors write: The authors reported that the T cell response to vaccination in identical twins appeared partly convergent and partly personalized. Focusing on identical twins, the study followed the T cell clones that responded to the vaccine, and did so with precision.

Source material: memory (CD45RO+) T cells sorted from blood. The sample's cell subset or site label, decoded: CD45RO+ enriched T cells. The sequence links TRBV3-1 to TRBJ1-3, and 8 junction bases match TRBD1. The receptor was isolated from a woman aged 18-29 years in good health. CDR3 reads: CASSQGGTGRGRSTIYF. At the DNA level, the sequence is TGTGCCAGCAGCCAAGGGGGGACAGGACGGGGCCGAAGCACCATATATTTT. This CDR3, with the reference TRBV3-1 and TRBJ1-3 proteins standing in past its ends, gives the full variable domain DTAVSQTPKYLVTQMGNDKSIKCEQNLGHDTMYWYKQDSKKFLKIMFSYNNKELIINETVPNRFSPKSPDKAHLNLHINSLELGDSAVYFCASSQGGTGRGRSTIYFGEGSWLTVV.